This T cell receptor beta chain appears in the sequencing data of a study of patients and donors after allogeneic stem cell transplantation. Germline-derived CDR1 and CDR2 are SGHAT and FQNNGV. Unmatched junction bases numbered 4, after V lost 4 bases and J lost 5 bases. The CDR3 length is 14 residues. Using its own MiXCR run on the RT-PCR reads, TCRdb lists one record per CDR3 protein. This table holds 150,000 to 200,000 distinct CDR3 sequences, around 30% found once. The sequence derives from a human donor who was either an allogeneic HSCT recipient or a stem cell or donor lymphocyte infusion donor (not recorded which). It is not recorded whose cells these are; they may come from a transplant donor. The sequencing sample was made of blood, either unsorted or a sorted T cell fraction (not recorded which). The V gene is TRBV11-2, the J gene TRBJ1-5; 8 nucleotides line up with TRBD1. The CDR3 region has the DNA TGTGCCAGCAGCTCTCAGACAGGGGATCAGCCCCAGCATTTT. Amino acid sequence: CASSSQTGDQPQHF.